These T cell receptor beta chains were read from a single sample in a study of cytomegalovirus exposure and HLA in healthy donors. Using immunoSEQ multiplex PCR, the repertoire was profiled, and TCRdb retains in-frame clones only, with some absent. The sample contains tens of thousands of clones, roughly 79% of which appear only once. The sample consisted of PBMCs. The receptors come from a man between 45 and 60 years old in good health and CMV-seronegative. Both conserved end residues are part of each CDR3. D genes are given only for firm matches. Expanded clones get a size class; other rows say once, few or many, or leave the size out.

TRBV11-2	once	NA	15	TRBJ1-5	TGTGCCAGCAGCCCGGGGAGGGCAGGCAATCAGCCCCAGCATTTT	CASSPGRAGNQPQHF
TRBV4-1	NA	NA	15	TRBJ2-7	TGCGCCAGCAGCCAAGATACCAGGGGACCCTACGAGCAGTACTTC	CASSQDTRGPYEQYF
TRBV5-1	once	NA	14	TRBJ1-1	TGCGCCAGCAGCTTGGGAGCCCTGAACACTGAAGCTTTCTTT	CASSLGALNTEAFF
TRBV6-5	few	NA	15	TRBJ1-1	TGTGCCAGCAGTTACCTCGGGGCACAGGGCACTGAAGCTTTCTTT	CASSYLGAQGTEAFF
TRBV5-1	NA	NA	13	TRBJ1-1	TGCGCCAGCAGCTACGACAGGTTAGCTGAAGCTTTCTTT	CASSYDRLAEAFF
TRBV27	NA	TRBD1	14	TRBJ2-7	TGTGCCAGCAGTTTTTGGGACAGGGTTTACGAGCAGTACTTC	CASSFWDRVYEQYF
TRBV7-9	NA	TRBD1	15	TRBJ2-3	TGTGCCAGCAGCCCCGGGACAGGGGGCACAGATACGCAGTATTTT	CASSPGTGGTDTQYF
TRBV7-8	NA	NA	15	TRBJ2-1	TGTGCCAGCAGCTTAACACAGAGAAAAGTCAATGAGCAGTTCTTC	CASSLTQRKVNEQFF
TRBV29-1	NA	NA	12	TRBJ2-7	TGCAGCGTTGATACGGGGTTCAACGAGCAGTACTTC	CSVDTGFNEQYF
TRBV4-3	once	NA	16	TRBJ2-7	TGCGCCAGCAGCCAAGATCGGGGGATCTTGGCTTACGAGCAGTACTTC	CASSQDRGILAYEQYF
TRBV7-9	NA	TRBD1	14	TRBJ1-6	TGTGCCAGCAGCCAGGGACAGATTAATTCACCCCTCCACTTT	CASSQGQINSPLHF
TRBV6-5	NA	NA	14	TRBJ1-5	TGTGCCAGCAGGCCAGACAGTCGGAATCAGCCCCAGCATTTT	CASRPDSRNQPQHF
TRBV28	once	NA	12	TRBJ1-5	TGTGCCAGCAGTCCCCAGCGACAGCCCCAGCATTTT	CASSPQRQPQHF
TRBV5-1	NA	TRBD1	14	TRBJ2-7	TGCGCCAGCAGCTTCCGGGACAGGACCCACGAGCAGTACTTC	CASSFRDRTHEQYF
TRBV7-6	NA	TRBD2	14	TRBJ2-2	TGTGCCAGCAGAACTAGCGGGCCGACCGGGGAGCTGTTTTTT	CASRTSGPTGELFF
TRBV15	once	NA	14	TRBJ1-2	TGTGCCACCAGCGGGGTTGGGCGGGGCTATGGCTACACCTTC	CATSGVGRGYGYTF
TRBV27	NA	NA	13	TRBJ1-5	TGTGCCAGCAGTCCCGGGAGCAATCAGCCCCAGCATTTT	CASSPGSNQPQHF
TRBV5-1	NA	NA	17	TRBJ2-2	TGCGCCAGCAGCCCTCCACAGTATGGGGCCCGCACCGGGGAGCTGTTTTTT	CASSPPQYGARTGELFF
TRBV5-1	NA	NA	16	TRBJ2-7	TGCGCCAGCAGCTTGTTTACGGGTGAAAGCTCCTACGAGCAGTACTTC	CASSLFTGESSYEQYF
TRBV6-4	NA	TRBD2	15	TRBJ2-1	TGTGCCAGCAGTCCTCTAGCGGTCCTAGGGGCGGAGCAGTTCTTC	CASSPLAVLGAEQFF
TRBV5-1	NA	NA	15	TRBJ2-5	TGCGCCAGCAGCCAACAGAACGATGTCCAAGAGACCCAGTACTTC	CASSQQNDVQETQYF
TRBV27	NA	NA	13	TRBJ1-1	TGTGCCAGTCCCCGAGCGGTGAACACTGAAGCTTTCTTT	CASPRAVNTEAFF
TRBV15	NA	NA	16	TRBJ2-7	TGTGCCACCAGCCTGAGATCGGGGAGACAGGGAGCGGGGCAGTACTTC	CATSLRSGRQGAGQYF
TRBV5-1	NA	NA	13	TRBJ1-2	TGCGCCAGCAGGTCGGAGGGGTCCTATGGCTACACCTTC	CASRSEGSYGYTF
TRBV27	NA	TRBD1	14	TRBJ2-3	TGTGCCAGCAGTAGACAGGGCGGCACAGATACGCAGTATTTT	CASSRQGGTDTQYF
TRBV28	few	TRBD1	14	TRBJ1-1	TGTGCCAGTCGTAGAACCGGGACAGTTGGAGAAGCTTTCTTT	CASRRTGTVGEAFF
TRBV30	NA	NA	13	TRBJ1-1	TGTGCCTGGAGCCAGGAAGGTTTCACTGAAGCTTTCTTT	CAWSQEGFTEAFF
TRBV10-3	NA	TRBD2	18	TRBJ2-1	TGTGCCATCAGTGAGTCGTCGTCTAGCGGGGTCTCCTACAATGAGCAGTTCTTC	CAISESSSSGVSYNEQFF
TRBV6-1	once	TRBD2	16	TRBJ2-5	TGTGCCAGCAGTGAAGCCTGGACTAGCGGGAGGGAGACCCAGTACTTC	CASSEAWTSGRETQYF
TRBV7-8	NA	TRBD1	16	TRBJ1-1	TGTGCCAGCATCCCCGGACAGGGTCGGGGGAACACTGAAGCTTTCTTT	CASIPGQGRGNTEAFF
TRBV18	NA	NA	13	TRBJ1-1	TGTGCCAGCTCAATCACAGAGAACACTGAAGCTTTCTTT	CASSITENTEAFF
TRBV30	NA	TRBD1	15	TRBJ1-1	TGTGCCTGGACCTATAGGGGACAGGGGCCGTTAGAAGCTTTCTTT	CAWTYRGQGPLEAFF
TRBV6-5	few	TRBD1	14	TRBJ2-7	TGTGCCAGCAGTTACGAGTACAGGGGCTACGAGCAGTACTTC	CASSYEYRGYEQYF
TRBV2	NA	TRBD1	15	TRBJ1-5	TGTGCCAGCATCCGGGACAGGGGCTTCAATCAGCCCCAGCATTTT	CASIRDRGFNQPQHF
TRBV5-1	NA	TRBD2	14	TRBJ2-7	TGCGCCAGCAGCCCGACTAGCGGGGGATACGAGCAGTACTTC	CASSPTSGGYEQYF
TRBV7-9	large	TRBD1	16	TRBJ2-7	TGTGCCAGCAGCTCATTCGGGACAGCCTCATCCTACGAGCAGTACTTC	CASSSFGTASSYEQYF
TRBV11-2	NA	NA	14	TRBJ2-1	TGTGCCAGCAGCTTAGGGGGACTCGAGCGTGAGCAGTTCTTC	CASSLGGLEREQFF
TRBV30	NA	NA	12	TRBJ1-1	TGTGCCTGGAGTGTAGCTGGGCTTGAAGCTTTCTTT	CAWSVAGLEAFF
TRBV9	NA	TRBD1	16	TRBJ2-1	TGTGCCAGCAGCGGGGGGACAGGGGGAAAAGACAATGAGCAGTTCTTC	CASSGGTGGKDNEQFF
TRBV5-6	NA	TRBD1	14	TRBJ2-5	TGTGCCAGCAGCACCGGGACAGCTTTAGAGACCCAGTACTTC	CASSTGTALETQYF
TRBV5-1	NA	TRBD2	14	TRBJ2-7	TGCGCCAGCAGCTTCGGGAGGGCGGTCTCCGAGCAGTACTTC	CASSFGRAVSEQYF
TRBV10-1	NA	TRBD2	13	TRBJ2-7	TGCGCCAGCAGTCCTAGCGGGAGTTACGAGCAGTACTTC	CASSPSGSYEQYF
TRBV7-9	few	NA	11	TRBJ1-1	TGTGCCAGCAGCTTCGGGTCTGAAGCTTTCTTT	CASSFGSEAFF
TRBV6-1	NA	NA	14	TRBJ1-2	TGTGCCAGCACCCCGTGGGGGGATACCGATGGCTACACCTTC	CASTPWGDTDGYTF
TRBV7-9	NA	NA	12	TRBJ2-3	TGTGCCAGCAGCTTAGACCTACCCGAACAGTATTTT	CASSLDLPEQYF
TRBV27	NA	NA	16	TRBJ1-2	TGTGCCAGCAGTTTAGGTTCTCCGAGAAAGTCTAATGGCTACACCTTC	CASSLGSPRKSNGYTF